This T cell receptor beta chain was identified during a study of vaccination effects on CD4 cells after COVID-19 (dated by TCRdb to 2021 to 2024). About the full investigation: Each participant got two doses of an mRNA SARS-CoV-2 vaccine, either BNT162b2 or mRNA-1273. Pre-vaccine samples were collected from a couple of convalescent patients 16 days and one week before the first dose, corresponding to 142 and 148 days after COVID-19 diagnosis. In both COVID-19 convalescent patients and infection-naive vaccine recipients, the study compared SARS-CoV-2 spike-specific CD4+ TCR repertoires from before mRNA vaccination with those from after it. A total of 9 to 11 COVID-19 convalescent patients and several SARS-CoV-2-naive healthy vaccine recipients were included in the full study. In the study, cultures from other donors were sequenced using the Oncomine TCR Beta short-read assay on an Illumina iSeq 100. Overall study results and their limits: Marked clonal contraction was observed in both infection-induced and vaccine-induced clones at late post-vaccination timepoints, consistent with waning T cell responses. For convalescent patients, new clones induced by the vaccine made up most of the post-vaccine spike-reactive repertoire, and these new clones were largely distinct from the clones induced by infection. Only a small number of convalescent patients were included, and no early post-infection timepoints were available, which limited the study.

In the ViraFEST assay, PBMC were stimulated with viral peptide pools, and antigen-specific CD4+ T cell clonotypes were then identified by expansion using TCR sequencing. After 10 days of culture, CD4+ T cells were isolated with the EasySep CD4+ T cell isolation kit. Convalescent patients had PCR-confirmed SARS-CoV-2 infection between March and December 2020, before Alpha, Beta and Delta variants emerged in the United States. A few million PBMC per well were cultured with about 9.6 ug/ml peptides in IMDM containing approximately 4.7% human AB serum, 10 IU/ml IL-2 and gentamicin. Half of the culture medium was replaced with fresh IL-2-containing medium on days 3 and 7. Unless otherwise noted, each peptide stimulation condition was cultured in triplicate wells. PBMC were separated from whole blood using Ficoll-Paque Plus gradient centrifugation and were then either cryopreserved at -140C or used fresh. Genomic DNA was extracted from cultured CD4+ T cells with the QIAamp micro DNA kit.

Library method: the immunoSEQ multiplex PCR assay. DNA from the cultured, isolated CD4+ T cells was subjected to TCR beta CDR3 sequencing. On the authors' methods: The analysis removed non-productive TCR sequences, trimmed reads to the CDR3 region, and retained only CDR3s that were 7 or more amino acids long. The MANAFEST web app was used to identify antigen-specific clonotypes by comparing expansion in peptide wells with expansion in reference cultures. To count as positive, a clone had to show expansion at FDR<0.05 compared with the reference and with all other wells, an odds ratio above 5, and a frequency above 0.1% in two replicate wells. Clonotypes significantly expanded in SARS-CoV-2 spike wells and in at least one common cold coronavirus spike condition were defined as cross-reactive. Levenshtein distance calculated with the stringdist R package was used to assess CDR3 similarity, and unrooted trees were constructed with ape in R 3.6.1. In its TCRdb copy, this immuneACCESS table keeps in-frame sequences only and misses some clones. Where compared with another copy, unresolved V genes explain less than half of these, and the others have no known cause. The V and J calls and clone size come from that table; D and trimming were worked out from the DNA. The sample records 22,000 or so clones, more than 60% of which are singletons. The ten largest clones represent approximately 40% of the sample.

A word on this clone: Its antigen target is currently unknown. The input lacks base qualities; no much larger clone sits a single base away.

The junction carries 10 bases between V and J, which are trimmed by 1 base and 0 bases respectively. For CDR1 and CDR2, the germline V gene lists KGHSH and LQKENI. The cysteine opens and the phenylalanine closes a CDR3 of 16 amino acids. The DNA shown is the 48-base CDR3, in frame from base 1. The input for sequencing was CD4+ T cells from PBMCs cultured with a peptide pool, taken before COVID-19 vaccination. The chain uses TRBV18 and TRBJ2-1; a weak D assignment points to TRBD2 (6 bases agree). This clonotype originated in a human donor who had a prior SARS-CoV-2 infection. The CDR3 has the sequence CASSPRGGDSYNEQFF. The nucleotide sequence is given as TGTGCCAGCTCACCACGGGGCGGGGACTCCTACAATGAGCAGTTCTTC.